This T cell receptor (beta chain) derives from a study of cytomegalovirus exposure and HLA in healthy donors. V gave up 0 bases and J gave up 13 bases; unmatched junction bases: 15. CDR3 length: 15 residues. Germline V CDR1 and CDR2: SGHDT, YYEEEE. The study ran its PCR with 60 Vbeta and 13 Jbeta primers. Profiled with immunoSEQ multiplex PCR; TCRdb holds only in-frame clones, not every one. The table lists around 65,000 clones, with approximately 5.3% in the top ten. Source material: PBMCs. V is TRBV5-6 and J is TRBJ1-1; 7 bases align to TRBD1. This receptor was identified in a man aged 25 to 40 in good health and CMV-seropositive. In nucleotides, the CDR3 is TGTGCCAGCAGCTTGGAAGGAGGGGGCGCTTTTTTGGATTTCTTT. Its protein is CASSLEGGGAFLDFF.